This passage covers 17 T cell receptor beta chains from one sample sequenced in a study of cytomegalovirus exposure and HLA in healthy donors. Sequencing was performed with immunoSEQ multiplex PCR; in TCRdb, only in-frame clones are kept and a portion is missing. This table holds some 130,000 clones, less than 90% found once. Sequencing was done on a sample of PBMCs. Receptor source: a man between 18 and 29 years old in good health and CMV-seronegative.

This chain uses TRBV6-5 with TRBJ2-5; possibly TRBD2 for D (6 bases). The CDR3 has 15 residues. Trimming cost V 6 bases and J 5 bases, with 19 bases left between them. Germline CDR1 is MNHEY and CDR2 is SVGAGI. The CDR3 sequence: CASRAGTGIGETQYF. The CDR3 nucleotides are TGTGCCAGCAGGGCCGGGACTGGCATAGGGGAGACCCAGTACTTC.

CDR3 bases: TGTGCCAGCAGCCCCCGGGGTCACAATCAGCCCCAGCATTTT. Its translation is CASSPRGHNQPQHF. V and J are TRBV6-5 and TRBJ1-5; no clear D gene. Germline V gene data show CDR1 as MNHEY and CDR2 as SVGAGI. The CDR3 consists of 14 residues. Deletions cut 6 bases from V and 3 bases from J, with 12 bases between.

The gene calls are TRBV19 and TRBJ1-1; possible D gene TRBD1, 6 bases. The CDR3 runs to 14 residues. The germline V gene has CDR1 LNHDA and CDR2 SQIVND (reference sequence). Between the trimmed V and J ends, which lost 1 base and 6 bases, there was a span of 12 bases. CDR3 sequence (DNA): TGTGCCAGTAGTATAGTGAGGGGGGGGGCTGAAGCTTTCTTT. Amino acids: CASSIVRGGAEAFF.

The J gene is TRBJ2-3, the V gene TRBV7-9, with TRBD2 matching 10 bases. This CDR3 comprises 14 residues. Germline assignment: CDR1 SEHNR and CDR2 FQNEAQ (reference sequence). After removal of 4 bases from V and 4 bases from J, the junction contained 2 bases not matched to a gene. This CDR3 reads CASSSGTSADTQYF. The CDR3 bases are TGTGCCAGCAGCTCCGGGACTAGCGCAGATACGCAGTATTTT.

The chain carries TRBV5-1 and TRBJ2-7, with D possibly TRBD2 on 6 matching bases. The CDR3 extends over 15 amino acids. Trimming removed 4 bases at V and 0 bases at J, with 14 bases between. Per the germline V gene, CDR1 is SGHRS and CDR2 is YFSETQ. The CDR3 sequence: CASSSRRDFSYEQYF. The CDR3 region has the DNA TGCGCCAGCAGCAGCCGCCGGGACTTCTCCTACGAGCAGTACTTC.

The CDR3 loop is CATSRARLAHNEQFF. Here the CDR3 DNA reads TGTGCCACCAGCAGGGCGAGACTAGCGCACAATGAGCAGTTCTTC. V gene TRBV15 combines with J gene TRBJ2-1; 8 bases map to TRBD2. This CDR3 contains 15 residues. Germline V CDR1 and CDR2: LNHNV, YYDKDF (reference sequence). With 3 bases clipped from V and 5 bases from J, the junction kept 6 bases outside the gene matches.

This clone was recorded once. This chain connects TRBV27 to TRBJ1-1; 7 bases map to TRBD1. The CDR3 is 14 amino acids. V lost 5 bases, J lost 4 bases, and 7 bases stayed unmatched. The germline V gene encodes CDR1 MNHEY and CDR2 SMNVEV (reference sequence). Here the CDR3 reads CASSISGGRTEAFF. DNA for the CDR3: TGTGCCAGCAGTATCTCAGGGGGACGCACTGAAGCTTTCTTT.

This clone appeared a single time. The CDR3 region is CASSPRQETQYF. The CDR3 DNA reads as TGTGCCAGCTCACCCCGGCAAGAGACCCAGTACTTC. The genes are TRBV18 and TRBJ2-5; D ambiguous. Germline V CDR1 and CDR2: KGHSH, LQKENI. The CDR3 has 12 amino acids. V shed 3 bases and J shed 2 bases, with 4 bases lying between them.

The rearrangement uses TRBV4-1 and TRBJ1-4; D remains unclear. Trimming shortened V by 6 bases and J by 0 bases, and 14 bases separated the two germline ends. From germline, CDR1 is MGHRA and CDR2 YSYEKL. The CDR3 consists of 16 residues. The CDR3 region has the DNA TGCGCCAGCAGGGATTTGGCGGGGACAACTAATGAAAAACTGTTTTTT. It encodes CASRDLAGTTNEKLFF.

The chain has TRBV29-1 and TRBJ2-7, with D possibly TRBD2 on 6 matching bases. The CDR3 sequence is 13 residues long. V lost 5 bases, J lost 0 bases, and 11 bases lay in between. CDR1 is SQVTM, CDR2 ANQGSEA, per germline. CDR3 loop: CSVIAGYSYEQYF. In DNA form, the CDR3 reads TGCAGCGTTATCGCGGGGTACTCCTACGAGCAGTACTTC.

This clone has just one count. The chain carries TRBV7-2 and TRBJ1-5, with D possibly being TRBD1 (6 bases). Trimming cost V 2 bases and J 4 bases, with 15 bases left between them. Germline CDR1 is SGHTA and CDR2 is FQGNSA. This CDR3 region has 16 residues. CDR3 DNA sequence: TGTGCCAGCAGCTTAACCGCGGGGGCAGGGAATCAGCCCCAGCATTTT. It is translated as CASSLTAGAGNQPQHF. Together with reference TRBV7-2 and TRBJ1-5, the CDR3 gives the full variable domain: GAGVSQSPSNKVTEKGKDVELRCDPISGHTALYWYRQSLGQGLEFLIYFQGNSAPDKSGLPSDRFSAERTGGSVSTLTIQRTQQEDSAVYLCASSLTAGAGNQPQHFGDGTRLSIL.

The rearrangement uses TRBV5-1 and TRBJ1-2; TRBD1 might be the D (6 bases). V lost 3 bases and J 1 base, leaving 16 bases between the germline ends. This CDR3 region has 16 residues. Germline V gene data show CDR1 as SGHRS and CDR2 as YFSETQ. The CDR3 coding sequence is TGCGCCAGCAGCTCCGGGTGGACAGAACTTAACTATGGCTACACCTTC. It encodes CASSSGWTELNYGYTF.

This chain connects TRBV4-1 to TRBJ1-1; no clear D gene. V was pared by 3 bases and J by 0 bases, with 2 bases between. The CDR3 covers 12 residues. CDR1 and CDR2 (germline): MGHRA, YSYEKL. In DNA form, the CDR3 reads TGCGCCAGCAGCCATATGAACACTGAAGCTTTCTTT. This sequence encodes CASSHMNTEAFF.

The chain uses TRBV7-6 and TRBJ1-1; perhaps TRBD1 as D (6 bases). The length of the CDR3 is 15 residues. Germline CDR1 reads SGHVS; CDR2 reads FNYEAQ. V lost 0 bases, J lost 4 bases, and 12 bases lay in between. The CDR3 DNA is TGTGCCAGCAGCTTAGCGATTTCAGGGGCCACTGAAGCTTTCTTT. Protein sequence: CASSLAISGATEAFF.

The gene calls are TRBV25-1 and TRBJ2-7, with 11 bases fitting TRBD1. The CDR3 runs 18 residues. Germline trimming cut 4 bases from V and 0 bases from J; bases unmatched to any gene: 11. Germline-derived CDR1 and CDR2 are MGHDK and SYGVNS. The CDR3 loop reads CASSGTGGRNPSSYEQYF. CDR3 sequence (DNA): TGTGCCAGCAGTGGGACAGGGGGCAGGAACCCGAGCTCCTACGAGCAGTACTTC.

The V and J genes are TRBV27 and TRBJ2-3; the D gene is possibly TRBD1 (6 bases). Trimming pared 6 bases from V and 1 base from J, leaving 11 bases between. The CDR3 consists of 14 residues. The germline V gene has CDR1 MNHEY and CDR2 SMNVEV (reference sequence). For the CDR3, the DNA is TGTGCCAGCAGGTTACAGGGTGGCACAGATACGCAGTATTTT. It yields the protein CASRLQGGTDTQYF.

The chain carries TRBV5-1 and TRBJ1-4, with D maybe TRBD1 (5 bases). The CDR3 contains 15 residues. Trimming removed 3 bases at V and 0 bases at J, with 9 bases between. Germline-derived CDR1 and CDR2 are SGHRS and YFSETQ. CDR3 sequence reads: CASSWDFSTNEKLFF. Written as DNA, the CDR3 is TGCGCCAGCAGCTGGGACTTCTCAACTAATGAAAAACTGTTTTTT.